Shown below are 10 T cell receptor beta chains from a single sample sequenced in a study of cytomegalovirus exposure and HLA in healthy donors (dated by TCRdb to the late 2010s). The method was the immunoSEQ multiplex PCR assay. For the multiplex PCR, a mixture combining 60 forward primers for TCR Vbeta segments and 13 reverse primers for TCR Jbeta segments was used. The immuneACCESS repertoire file appears here via TCRdb, limited to in-frame rearrangements. These files lack a portion of the clones; in checked studies, under half of the deficit traces to unresolved V genes, and the cause of the others is not known. A total of roughly 97,000 clones appear in this sample, about 79% of them only once. The ten largest clones take up roughly 5.9% of the sample. The sample consisted of PBMCs. All receptors come from a man in his sixties in good health and CMV-seropositive.

This chain connects TRBV6-5 to TRBJ2-2, with 12 bases matching TRBD1. The length of the CDR3 is 15 residues. The trim removed 7 bases at V and 4 bases at J, leaving 4 bases unmatched. The V gene's germline CDR1 is MNHEY and CDR2 SVGAGI. The CDR3 nucleotides read TGTGCCAGCAAGGGACAGGGGGCGAGCACCGGGGAGCTGTTTTTT. This sequence encodes CASKGQGASTGELFF.

The chain is built from TRBV28 and TRBJ1-5, with D perhaps matching TRBD1 (6 bases). The germline gives CDR1 MDHEN, CDR2 SYDVKM. The CDR3 length is 19 residues. Deletions cut 8 bases from V and 0 bases from J, with 26 bases between. Here the CDR3 reads CASPPAGRGQIDSNQPQHF. The CDR3 nucleotides are TGTGCCAGCCCCCCGGCTGGACGAGGACAGATAGATAGCAATCAGCCCCAGCATTTT.

The chain employs TRBV11-3 and TRBJ2-5; 9 bases line up with TRBD1. This CDR3 comprises 16 residues. J gave up 5 bases and V 4 bases, and 11 bases lay outside the gene matches. CDR1 is SGHNT and CDR2 is YENEEA in the germline V gene. CDR3 sequence: CASSSSLQGAGETQYF. The CDR3 DNA reads TGTGCCAGCAGCTCTAGCCTACAGGGGGCTGGGGAGACCCAGTACTTC.

This clone was seen a few times. This rearrangement joins TRBV6-5 to TRBJ1-2; 7 nucleotides align to TRBD1. V gave up 2 bases and J gave up 4 bases; unmatched junction bases: 4. CDR3 length equals 14 residues. The germline V gene encodes CDR1 MNHEY and CDR2 SVGAGI. The CDR3: CASSYGRTGYGYTF. The CDR3 DNA is TGTGCCAGCAGTTACGGCAGGACAGGCTATGGCTACACCTTC.

This clone was detected only once. The chain's CDR3 is CASSLIRSETQYF. The CDR3 DNA reads as TGTGCCAGCAGCTTAATCCGAAGCGAGACCCAGTACTTC. The chain carries TRBV7-7 and TRBJ2-5; D gene uncertain. V was pared by 2 bases and J by 5 bases, with 9 bases between. The CDR3 is 13 residues long. Per the germline V gene, CDR1 is SSHAT and CDR2 is FNYEAQ (reference sequence).

The V call is TRBV19, the J call TRBJ1-2; TRBD1 matches 8 bases. The J segment lost 4 bases and the V segment lost 3 bases, leaving 7 bases of the junction unmatched. The CDR3 runs to 15 residues. CDR1 and CDR2 (germline): LNHDA, SQIVND (reference sequence). CDR3 nucleotides: TGTGCCAGTAGTATCGGCAGGGGGCGCGGCTATGGCTACACCTTC. This sequence encodes CASSIGRGRGYGYTF.

A single count supports this clone. The gene calls are TRBV7-8 and TRBJ2-7, with D possibly TRBD2 on 6 matching bases. The CDR3 loop spans 14 amino acids. The germline gives CDR1 SGHVS, CDR2 FQNEAQ. V lost 5 bases and J lost 2, with 13 bases in between. Written as DNA, the CDR3 is TGTGCCAGCAGCCTAGGGACTGGGACCTACGAGCAGTACTTC. This translates into CASSLGTGTYEQYF.

This clone was seen a single time. The chain employs TRBV7-9 and TRBJ1-3, with a tentative D call TRBD1 (6 bases). V gave up 4 bases and J gave up 0 bases, with 7 bases separating them. The germline V gene has CDR1 SEHNR and CDR2 FQNEAQ (reference sequence). The CDR3 consists of 14 residues. CDR3 region: CASSWDTSGNTIYF. CDR3 coding DNA: TGTGCCAGCAGCTGGGACACCTCTGGAAACACCATATATTTT.

The chain uses TRBV7-9 and TRBJ2-6; D gene uncertain. This CDR3 region has 13 residues. Trimming left V 4 bases short and J 2 bases short, with 3 bases between. Germline V gene sequence: CDR1 SEHNR, CDR2 FQNEAQ (reference sequence). Written as DNA, the CDR3 is TGTGCCAGCAGCTCCGCTGGGGCCAACGTCCTGACTTTC. Translated, it gives CASSSAGANVLTF. The variable domain in full, completed from reference TRBV7-9 and TRBJ2-6, reads DTGVSQNPRHKITKRGQNVTFRCDPISEHNRLYWYRQTLGQGPEFLTYFQNEAQLEKSRLLSDRFSAERPKGSFSTLEIQRTEQGDSAMYLCASSSAGANVLTFGAGSRLTVL.

This rearrangement joins TRBV5-6 to TRBJ2-4; D perhaps matches TRBD1 (6 bases). CDR1 SGHDT and CDR2 YYEEEE come from the germline V gene. V was pared by 2 bases and J by 0 bases, with 15 bases between. The CDR3 sequence is 17 residues long. The CDR3 is CASSLGGQRLAKNIQYF. In DNA, the CDR3 is TGTGCCAGCAGCTTAGGCGGACAGCGACTAGCCAAAAACATTCAGTACTTC.